This T cell receptor beta chain was retrieved from a study of cytomegalovirus exposure and HLA in healthy donors (dated by TCRdb to 2016 to 2017). With respect to the entire study: In an earlier analysis of several hundred of the donors, 276 Gb of sequence data and 90 million to 130 million unique TCR beta sequences from 180 million or so T cells were reported. Because of strong linkage in the cohort, five DR-DQ haplotypes were treated as single units for association and clustering. Besides the first cohort of hundreds of subjects, a separate validation cohort made up of 120 different subjects was used. To study patterns of TCR occurrence, a later analysis re-analyzed previously published TCR beta repertoires from under 750 donors and added high-resolution HLA genotyping. Using immunosequencing, the study profiled T cell repertoires from 500 to 800 subjects and related those repertoires to cytomegalovirus serostatus. The genetic ancestry cluster associated with self-reported Caucasian donors included 80% to 90% of the roughly 400 genotyped donors. The number of donors typed differed by locus, with 629-630 for A, B, C, DRB1 and DQB1, around 560 for DQA1, over 600 for DPA1, and over 400 for DPB1. Alongside the repertoire data, information on donor age, sex, ethnicity and CMV serostatus was compiled. HLA typing included class I and class II loci at four-digit resolution. Genome-wide SNP genotypes for about 55% of the 666 donors were used in a later genetic analysis, which treated that subset as a discovery cohort. An earlier analysis of about 620 of the donors applied high-throughput TCR beta sequencing to assess whether each TCR beta V gene segment acted as functional or pseudogenic. Among about 390 genotyped donors of the cohort, an average of around 240,000 unique TCR beta nucleotide sequences were sequenced per donor, around a sixth of them non-productive. Roughly 300 gigabases of sequencing data and approximately 85 million unique TCR sequences were included in an early release covering around 650 HLA-typed donors. To predict cytomegalovirus infection status, the study brought together high-throughput TCR immunosequencing, statistical association of individual TCRs with disease status, and machine learning. All discovery cohort repertoires had been generated using a single sequencing platform. The study aimed to test whether signatures of past pathogen exposure could be identified by cataloging public T cell receptors. The later analysis used no new phenotypic data to find candidate immune exposures, relying instead on TCR beta sequences and their occurrence across donors.

Taken from cysteine to phenylalanine, the CDR3 has 15 residues. Just the 45-base CDR3 DNA is kept, in frame starting at base 1. As encoded in the germline V gene, CDR1 is SNHLY while CDR2 is FYNNEI. V sheds 8 bases and J sheds 2 bases, leaving 18 bases between their ends. The cohort consisted of fewer than 700 healthy bone marrow donors. At the time of sampling, all cohort members were nominally healthy, though unrecorded immune exposures were likely present. The donor tested CMV seropositive, placing the donor among the approximately 310 seropositive members of the cohort. A peripheral blood sample was collected from each donor, and TCR beta sequencing was performed on peripheral blood mononuclear cells. The Qiagen DNeasy Blood Extraction Kit was used to extract genomic DNA from the blood cell samples. Note on this clone: Its antigen is currently not known. No base-level quality is on record; no much larger clone is a single base apart.

Library preparation used the immunoSEQ multiplex PCR assay. For the multiplex PCR, a mixture combining 60 forward primers for TCR Vbeta segments and 13 reverse primers for TCR Jbeta segments was used. The CDR3 region of rearranged TCR beta genes was amplified from genomic DNA with a multiplex PCR assay. The amplified TCR beta libraries were sequenced on the Illumina HiSeq System as 87-base-pair reads. The authors' pipeline ran thus. Across the roughly 600 repertoires, a later analysis counted approximately 83 million unique TCR beta chains, 9.5 million to 12 million of which were shared by at least two donors. A nearest-neighbor algorithm error-corrected the raw reads and collapsed the reads into unique sequences, merging closely related sequences to remove PCR and sequencing errors. V, D and J gene segments were assigned by aligning CDR3 sequences to IMGT reference sequences. For a sequence to be retained, at least a six-nucleotide match to both a V gene segment and a J gene segment was required. A rearrangement counted as productive if the CDR3 had no stop codons and remained in frame with V and J, and every other rearrangement counted as non-productive. CDR3 was defined according to IMGT convention as the region running from the second conserved V-encoded cysteine to the conserved J-encoded phenylalanine. The earlier analysis of about 500 of the donors excluded sequences that lacked an unambiguous match to a single V gene segment. An earlier analysis of approximately 590 of the donors classified V segments as functional when productive rearrangements were above 56.7% and as segregating when the standard deviation between donors was above 5%. A statistical classification framework was developed to diagnose cytomegalovirus status using the catalog of TCR beta chain sequences. A later analysis assigned V and J genes by comparing TCR nucleotide sequences with IMGT/GENE-DB human TR gene sequences. The TCRdist pipeline was used in a later analysis to assign CDR3 sequences and most-parsimonious VDJ recombination scenarios. In a later analysis, every TCR beta chain was defined by the combination of its CDR3 amino acid sequence and its V-gene family, and reads without a unique V-gene family were dropped. As a way to deal with suspected cross-contamination and a sequencing artifact, a later analysis dropped over 550 nucleotide sequences that were highly shared and had low generation probability. A later analysis calculated a clonal expansion index for each public chain from normalized within-repertoire ranks of inferred template counts. In a later analysis, generation probabilities were computed with a VDJ recombination model fitted to out-of-frame rearrangements, and the resulting probabilities were checked against IGoR. A later analysis scored TCR-TCR, TCR-HLA and TCR-CMV co-occurrence with hypergeometric tests, applying a repertoire-size bias correction to TCR pairs. A later analysis estimated false discovery rates by permuting HLA or CMV assignments 20 times. In a later analysis, co-occurring TCRs were grouped with DBSCAN, and TCRdist sequence similarity was added when clustering was performed within HLA-allele-positive subsets. Co-occurrence clustering excluded repertoires with fewer than 30,000 or more than 120,000 public chains, plus five with anomalous nucleotide sharing. Imported from immuneACCESS, the table was reduced by TCRdb to in-frame sequences with V and J called. These copies leave out some clones; in studies compared against another copy, an unresolved V gene accounts for under half, and the cause of the remainder is not known. V and J calls and clone size are those listed in that table; D and trimming were worked out from the DNA. The sample contains 150,000 to 200,000 clones, 65% to 85% of them found a single time. Under 5% of the sample comes from the top ten.

What the research found in general, with its limitations: Because counts were too low, more than 15 rarely observed V segments, including chromosome 9 orphons, were left out of the earlier analysis of 587 of the donors. In the study, approximately 160 TCR beta chains were listed as associated with cytomegalovirus. In a later analysis, most CMV-associated TCR beta chains were found to appear HLA-restricted, with HLA associations seemingly driven largely by CMV exposure. When HLA alleles, especially DR and DQ, strongly co-occurred, attributing TCR associations to individual alleles was difficult. The classifier was reported to diagnose cytomegalovirus status with high specificity and sensitivity in both the original cohort and the validation cohort. The 87-base-pair reads could not distinguish some IMGT-functional V segments, including TRBV6-2 and TRBV6-3, so those segments were excluded. A few of the identified cytomegalovirus-associated TCR beta chains were confirmed in vitro to be specific for cytomegalovirus antigens. The sequencing pipeline was judged likely to have produced a cluster of highly shared sequence variants as a technical artifact. A later analysis associated 16,951 TCR beta sequences with specific HLA alleles at a false discovery rate of 0.05. The authors suggested that the approach could potentially be extended to other disease states and immunological phenotypes. Immune exposure information for the cohort was limited to CMV serostatus. This cohort had only TCR beta chains sequenced, and the lack of alpha or paired-chain data limited which features could be detected. Most TCR sequences were seen in very few donors, while some public TCRs were found in many individuals. In a later analysis, several top co-occurrence clusters were reported to appear linked to parvovirus B19, influenza, CMV and Epstein-Barr virus. Broadly in line with IMGT annotations, most TCR beta V segments showed up in productive rearrangements about 87% or about 30% of the time in an earlier analysis of roughly 590 of the donors. Because HLA typing was missing for some donors at each locus, association tests included only the typed subset. A further reported finding was that TCR beta sequences accurately predicted the HLA-A and HLA-B alleles for most subjects in the first cohort. V-gene and J-gene trimming of TCR beta chains was associated with a missense DCLRE1C variant in a later genetic analysis, and the association was replicated in an independent cohort. Compared with the approximately 670-donor mean, donors in an Asian-associated ancestry cluster had fewer N-insertions in productive TCRs, according to a later genetic analysis. A later analysis found that TCR association rates varied across HLA loci, with DRB1 alleles showing the most associated TCRs and HLA-C alleles the fewest. In a later analysis, HLA-associated TCR beta chains were found to be more clonally expanded and to have lower generation probabilities than equally common non-associated chains. The presence/absence analyses assumed that sequencing depth was roughly uniform across donors, and that assumption may not be true. Linkage disequilibrium might explain the correlated functional status among segregating V segments, but an unknown experimental factor could not be excluded.

Material for sequencing was PBMCs. This chain is built from TRBV2 and TRBJ2-5, with TRBD2 as a weak D call on 5 bases. The origin of this receptor is a woman between 50 and 59 years old in good health and CMV-seropositive. The encoded CDR3 is CASSRAGLRQETQYF. The DNA sequence is as follows: TGTGCCAGCTCGAGGGCCGGGCTTCGGCAAGAGACCCAGTACTTC.